The clone carrying this TCR beta chain was recorded once. Its antigen is unknown. This entry belongs to a study of shared clonotypes between healthy human individuals. Overall study context: Each donor's CD4 naive and CD4 memory cells filled three plates apiece, CD8 naive two, and CD8 memory one.

As defined, naive CD8 cells were CD45RO-negative and positively selected for CCR7, with terminally differentiated effector memory CD45RA+ cells excluded. Study conclusions and caveats: Blood was the sole source, and tissue repertoires probably differ. Several donors had 5% to 6.5% of their naive CD4 clonotypes in common.

Sequenced by immunoSEQ multiplex PCR; TCRdb stores in-frame clones only, minus some. The sample has millions of clones, more than 85% seen once; the top ten hold over 1.5%. The CDR3 runs 16 residues. J gave up 4 bases and V 1 base, and 9 bases lay outside the gene matches. Germline CDR1 is SNHLY and CDR2 is FYNNEI. The rearrangement uses TRBV2 and TRBJ2-7, with 8 bases that match TRBD2. The clonotype was recovered from a man between 18 and 29 years old in good health. Some clones in this sample may be carry-over from other donors' samples. Input material: naive CD8+ T cells from PBMCs. The CDR3: CASSEGVGLAGYEQYF. In nucleotides, the CDR3 is TGTGCCAGCAGTGAAGGGGTGGGGCTAGCGGGTTACGAGCAGTACTTC. The entire variable domain, with the rest obtained from reference TRBV2 and TRBJ2-7, is as follows: EPEVTQTPSHQVTQMGQEVILRCVPISNHLYFYWYRQILGQKVEFLVSFYNNEISEKSEIFDDQFSVERPDGSNFTLKIRSTKLEDSAMYFCASSEGVGLAGYEQYFGPGTRLTVT.